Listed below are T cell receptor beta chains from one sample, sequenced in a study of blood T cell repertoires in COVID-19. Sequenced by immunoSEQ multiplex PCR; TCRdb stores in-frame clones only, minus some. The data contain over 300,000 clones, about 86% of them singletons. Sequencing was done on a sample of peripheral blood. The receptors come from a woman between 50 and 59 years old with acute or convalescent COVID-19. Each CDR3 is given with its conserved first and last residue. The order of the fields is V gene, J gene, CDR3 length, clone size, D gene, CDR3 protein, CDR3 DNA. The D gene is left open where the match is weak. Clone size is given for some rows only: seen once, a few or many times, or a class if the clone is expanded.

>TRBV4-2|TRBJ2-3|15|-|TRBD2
CASSQSLSGGDTQYF
TGTGCCAGCAGCCAAAGTCTTAGCGGGGGGGATACGCAGTATTTT
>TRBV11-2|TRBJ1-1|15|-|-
CASSSSRWPFTEAFF
TGTGCCAGCAGCTCGTCCAGGTGGCCCTTCACTGAAGCTTTCTTT
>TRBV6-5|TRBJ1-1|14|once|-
CASERQLMNTEAFF
TGTGCCAGCGAAAGACAGCTAATGAACACTGAAGCTTTCTTT
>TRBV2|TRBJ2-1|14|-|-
CASSEARLSNEQFF
TGTGCCAGCAGTGAAGCGCGGCTTTCCAATGAGCAGTTCTTC
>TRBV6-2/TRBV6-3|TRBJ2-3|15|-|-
CASSYSQRNTDTQYF
TGTGCCAGCAGTTACTCCCAGCGGAACACAGATACGCAGTATTTT
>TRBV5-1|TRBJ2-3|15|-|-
CASSLAVGSTDTQYF
TGCGCCAGCAGCTTGGCCGTGGGCAGTACAGATACGCAGTATTTT
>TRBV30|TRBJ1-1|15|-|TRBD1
CAWSVSDRVNTEAFF
TGTGCCTGGAGTGTCAGCGACAGGGTGAACACTGAAGCTTTCTTT
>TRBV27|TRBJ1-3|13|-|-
CASSITAGNTIYF
TGTGCCAGCAGTATAACAGCTGGAAACACCATATATTTT
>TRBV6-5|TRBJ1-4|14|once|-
CASKTGSSGGKLFF
TGTGCCAGCAAAACAGGGTCCTCGGGTGGAAAACTGTTTTTT
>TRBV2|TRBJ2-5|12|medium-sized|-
CASSDFQETQYF
TGTGCCAGCAGTGACTTCCAAGAGACCCAGTACTTC
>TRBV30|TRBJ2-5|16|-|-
CAWSVRRVGYQETQYF
TGTGCCTGGAGTGTGAGGAGGGTAGGGTACCAAGAGACCCAGTACTTC
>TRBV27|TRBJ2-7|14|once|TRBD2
CASSETSGRYEQYF
TGTGCCAGCTCCGAGACTAGCGGGAGATACGAGCAGTACTTC
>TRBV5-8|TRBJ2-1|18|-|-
CASSFTGKRSDGYNEQFF
TGTGCCAGCAGCTTTACGGGGAAACGAAGCGATGGTTACAATGAGCAGTTCTTC
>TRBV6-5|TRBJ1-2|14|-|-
CASSYSLQGYGYTF
TGTGCCAGCAGTTACTCGCTCCAGGGGTATGGCTACACCTTC
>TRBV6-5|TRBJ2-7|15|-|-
CASMGGGSAGNEQYF
TGTGCCAGCATGGGGGGCGGGTCAGCGGGGAACGAGCAGTACTTC
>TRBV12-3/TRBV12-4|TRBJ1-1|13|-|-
CASSLDGATEAFF
TGTGCCAGCAGTTTAGATGGGGCGACTGAAGCTTTCTTT
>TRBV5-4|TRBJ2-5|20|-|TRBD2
CASSLGAPIGTSGAQETQYF
TGTGCCAGCAGCCTGGGTGCCCCCATTGGGACTAGCGGGGCTCAAGAGACCCAGTACTTC
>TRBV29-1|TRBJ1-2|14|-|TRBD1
CSVAGQGKIYGYTF
TGCAGCGTGGCGGGACAGGGTAAAATCTATGGCTACACCTTC
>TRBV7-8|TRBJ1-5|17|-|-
CASSSLPRGKFDQPQHF
TGTGCCAGCAGCTCCCTCCCGAGGGGGAAGTTTGATCAGCCCCAGCATTTT
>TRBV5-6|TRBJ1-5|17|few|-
CASSLAGSGWGNQPQHF
TGTGCCAGCAGCTTGGCCGGCTCGGGGTGGGGCAATCAGCCCCAGCATTTT
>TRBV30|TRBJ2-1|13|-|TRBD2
CAWGEELAGALFF
TGTGCCTGGGGGGAGGAACTAGCGGGGGCCTTGTTCTTC
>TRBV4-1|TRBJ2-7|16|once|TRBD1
CASSRSSGTGSYEQYF
TGCGCCAGCAGCCGGTCCTCCGGGACAGGATCCTACGAGCAGTACTTC
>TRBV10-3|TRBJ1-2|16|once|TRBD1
CAISRGTGEDDYGYTF
TGTGCCATCAGTCGCGGGACAGGGGAGGACGACTATGGCTACACCTTC
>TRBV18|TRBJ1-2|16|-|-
CASSPLETGLSYGYTF
TGTGCCAGCTCACCACTCGAAACAGGGCTCTCCTATGGCTACACCTTC
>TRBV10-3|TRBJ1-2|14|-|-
CAISEKAFGIGYTF
TGTGCCATCAGTGAGAAGGCCTTCGGGATTGGCTACACCTTC
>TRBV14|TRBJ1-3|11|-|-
CASSRGNTIYF
TGTGCCAGCAGTCGGGGAAACACCATATATTTT
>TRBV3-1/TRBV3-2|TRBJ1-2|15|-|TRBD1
CASSQDVAGGHGYTF
TGTGCCAGCAGCCAAGATGTCGCAGGGGGACATGGCTACACCTTC
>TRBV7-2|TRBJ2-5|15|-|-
CASSSVLGSWETQYF
TGTGCCAGCAGCTCAGTCCTCGGGAGTTGGGAGACCCAGTACTTC
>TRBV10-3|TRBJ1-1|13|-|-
CAISGQKNTEAFF
TGTGCCATCAGTGGACAGAAGAACACTGAAGCTTTCTTT
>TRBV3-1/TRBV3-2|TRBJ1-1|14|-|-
CASSQDLANTEAFF
TGTGCCAGCAGCCAAGATTTGGCAAACACTGAAGCTTTCTTT
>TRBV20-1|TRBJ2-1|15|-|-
CSASLQGQSWDEQFF
TGCAGTGCTAGTTTACAGGGTCAAAGTTGGGATGAGCAGTTCTTC
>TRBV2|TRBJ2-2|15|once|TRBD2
CASSDGSGATGELFF
TGTGCCAGCAGTGACGGTAGCGGGGCAACCGGGGAGCTGTTTTTT
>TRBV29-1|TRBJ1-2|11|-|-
CSVQGGYGYTF
TGCAGCGTACAGGGCGGCTATGGCTACACCTTC
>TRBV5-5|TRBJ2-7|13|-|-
CASSLARPYEQYF
TGTGCCAGCTCCCTAGCGCGCCCCTACGAGCAGTACTTC
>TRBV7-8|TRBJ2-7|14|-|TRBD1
CASSTGGQGREQYF
TGTGCCAGCAGCACTGGGGGACAGGGCCGCGAGCAGTACTTC
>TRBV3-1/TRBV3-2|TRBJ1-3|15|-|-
CASSQALRDGNTIYF
TGTGCCAGCAGCCAAGCTCTCAGGGATGGAAACACCATATATTTT
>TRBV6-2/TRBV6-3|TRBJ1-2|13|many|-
CASSLDSQGGYTF
TGTGCCAGCAGCCTTGACAGTCAAGGAGGCTACACCTTC
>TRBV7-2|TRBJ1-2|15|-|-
CASSLGQEANYGYTF
TGTGCCAGCAGCTTAGGACAGGAGGCTAACTATGGCTACACCTTC
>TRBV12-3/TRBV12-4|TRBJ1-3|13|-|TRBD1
CASTTGPGNTIYF
TGTGCCAGCACGACAGGGCCAGGAAACACCATATATTTT
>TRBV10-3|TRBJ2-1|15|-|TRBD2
CAISEDRLAGVEQFF
TGTGCCATCAGTGAGGACAGACTAGCGGGAGTTGAGCAGTTCTTC